This T cell receptor (beta chain) comes out of a study of T cell repertoires in cytomegalovirus infection. Study summary: Matching HLA type and CMV infection were both indicated by public TCR beta signatures.

This clonotype was picked up many times. What it binds is not known. Study-level points and caveats: The ex vivo response showed dominance by HLA-C-restricted CMV-specific TCR beta clonotypes. Identification of carriers of CMV plus the relevant HLA was performed using cumulative public TCR beta family frequency.

This CDR3 contains 14 residues. Germline loops: CDR1 SGHTA, CDR2 FQGNSA. Trimming pared 4 bases from V and 4 bases from J, leaving 10 bases between. TCRdb re-called the reads through MiXCR, storing one row per CDR3 protein. This table has 150,000 to 160,000 distinct CDR3 sequences, about 25% appearing once. This chain uses TRBV7-2 with TRBJ2-2; D uncertain. This TCR came from a human donor in good health (CMV status not recorded). Some clones in this sample may be carry-over from other donors' samples. Sequencing was carried out using PBMCs. The CDR3 sequence: CASSSAFFTGELFF. The CDR3 DNA reads TGTGCCAGCAGCTCGGCTTTCTTCACCGGGGAGCTGTTTTTT.